Here is one TCR beta chain with its context. No antigen is known for it. The source of the sample is a study of monozygotic twins with inflammatory bowel disease. Following a re-call of the 5' RACE reads, TCRdb has one entry per CDR3 protein and lacks DNA. This listing includes around 400,000 distinct CDR3 sequences. Study outcomes and limitations: IBD patients had lower TCRbeta diversity (inverse Simpson) than healthy co-twins. Subtypes among T cells remained indistinguishable.

Germline CDR1 reads SGDLS; CDR2 reads YYNGEE. The CDR3 spans 15 residues. Each donor gave about 2.7 ml of peripheral blood. This TCR came from a human donor with ulcerative colitis or Crohn's disease, or a healthy co-twin of an affected twin (not recorded which). This chain joins TRBV9 and TRBJ1-1; TCRdb selects TRBD1, and the lack of DNA leaves this call unchecked. Sequencing used blood. The CDR3 is CASSFRGGSNTEAFF.